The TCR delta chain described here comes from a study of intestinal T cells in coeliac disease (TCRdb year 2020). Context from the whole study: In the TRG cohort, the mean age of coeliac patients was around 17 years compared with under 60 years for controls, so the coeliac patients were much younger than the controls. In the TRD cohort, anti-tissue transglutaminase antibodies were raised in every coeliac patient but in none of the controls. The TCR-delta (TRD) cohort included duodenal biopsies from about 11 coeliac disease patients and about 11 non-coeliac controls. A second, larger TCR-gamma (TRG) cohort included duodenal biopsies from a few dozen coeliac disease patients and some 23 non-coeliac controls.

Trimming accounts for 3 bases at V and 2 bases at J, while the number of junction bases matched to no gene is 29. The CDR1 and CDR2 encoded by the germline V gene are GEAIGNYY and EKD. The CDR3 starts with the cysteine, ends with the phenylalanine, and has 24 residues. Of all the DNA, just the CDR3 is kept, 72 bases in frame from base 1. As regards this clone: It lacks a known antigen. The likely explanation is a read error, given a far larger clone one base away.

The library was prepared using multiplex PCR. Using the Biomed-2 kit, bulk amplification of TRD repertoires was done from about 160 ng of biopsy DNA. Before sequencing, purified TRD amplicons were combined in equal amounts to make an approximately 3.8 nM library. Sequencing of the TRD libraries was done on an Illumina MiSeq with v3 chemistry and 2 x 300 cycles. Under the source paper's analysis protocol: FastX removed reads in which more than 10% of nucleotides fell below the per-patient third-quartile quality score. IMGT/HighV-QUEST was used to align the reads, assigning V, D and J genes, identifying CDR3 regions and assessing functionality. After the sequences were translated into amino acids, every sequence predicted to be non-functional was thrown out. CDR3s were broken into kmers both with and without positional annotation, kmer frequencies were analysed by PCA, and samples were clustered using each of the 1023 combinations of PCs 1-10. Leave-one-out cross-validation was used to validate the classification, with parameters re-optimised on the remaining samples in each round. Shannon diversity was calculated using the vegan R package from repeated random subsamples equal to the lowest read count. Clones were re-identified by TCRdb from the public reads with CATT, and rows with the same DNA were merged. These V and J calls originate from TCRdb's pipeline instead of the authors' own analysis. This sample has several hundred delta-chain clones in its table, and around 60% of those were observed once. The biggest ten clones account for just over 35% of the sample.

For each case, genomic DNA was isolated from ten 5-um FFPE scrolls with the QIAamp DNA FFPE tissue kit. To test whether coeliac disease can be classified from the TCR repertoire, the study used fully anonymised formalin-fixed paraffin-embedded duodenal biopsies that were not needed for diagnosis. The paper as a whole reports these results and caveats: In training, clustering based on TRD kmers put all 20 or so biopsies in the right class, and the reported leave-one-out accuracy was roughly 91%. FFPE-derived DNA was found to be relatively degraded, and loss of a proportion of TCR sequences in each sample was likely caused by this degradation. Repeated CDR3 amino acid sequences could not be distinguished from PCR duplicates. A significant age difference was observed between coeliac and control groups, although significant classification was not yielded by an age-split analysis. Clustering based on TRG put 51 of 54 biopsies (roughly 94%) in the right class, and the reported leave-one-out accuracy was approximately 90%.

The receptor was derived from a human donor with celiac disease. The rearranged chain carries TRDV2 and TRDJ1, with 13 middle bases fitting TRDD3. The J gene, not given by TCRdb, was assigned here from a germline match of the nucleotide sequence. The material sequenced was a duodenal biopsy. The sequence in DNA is TGTGCCTGTGACGCCGTTGCCCCTCCTACAGAAGTACTGGGGGATACGCGTCAGACCGATAAACTCATCTTT. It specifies CACDAVAPPTEVLGDTRQTDKLIF.